These 2 T cell receptor beta chains share one sample of origin, sequenced in a study of cytomegalovirus exposure and HLA in healthy donors. It was with 60 Vbeta and 13 Jbeta primers that the PCR ran. The method was immunoSEQ multiplex PCR; TCRdb's version includes in-frame clones alone and lacks a portion of them. The table has about 120,000 clones, about four fifths seen once; the top ten hold approximately 4%. The sample comprised PBMCs. These receptors originate from a man aged 30 to 39 in good health and CMV-seropositive.

This clone is a singleton in its sample. The gene calls are TRBV6-4 and TRBJ2-3, with D maybe TRBD2 (5 bases). CDR1 is MRHNA, CDR2 SNTAGT, per germline. The V gene lost 3 bases and the J gene lost 0 bases, with 10 bases spanning the gap. This CDR3 has 15 amino acids. This CDR3 reads CASSEESGSTDTQYF. The CDR3 nucleotides read TGTGCCAGCAGTGAGGAGAGCGGAAGCACAGATACGCAGTATTTT.

The genes are TRBV10-3 and TRBJ1-2; perhaps TRBD1 as D (6 bases). V gave up 6 bases and J gave up 3 bases, with 14 bases separating them. This CDR3 contains 14 residues. Per germline, CDR1 ENHRY and CDR2 SYGVKD. This CDR3 is CAIRLQGRDYGYTF. The CDR3 DNA is TGTGCCATCAGATTACAGGGTAGGGACTATGGCTACACCTTC.